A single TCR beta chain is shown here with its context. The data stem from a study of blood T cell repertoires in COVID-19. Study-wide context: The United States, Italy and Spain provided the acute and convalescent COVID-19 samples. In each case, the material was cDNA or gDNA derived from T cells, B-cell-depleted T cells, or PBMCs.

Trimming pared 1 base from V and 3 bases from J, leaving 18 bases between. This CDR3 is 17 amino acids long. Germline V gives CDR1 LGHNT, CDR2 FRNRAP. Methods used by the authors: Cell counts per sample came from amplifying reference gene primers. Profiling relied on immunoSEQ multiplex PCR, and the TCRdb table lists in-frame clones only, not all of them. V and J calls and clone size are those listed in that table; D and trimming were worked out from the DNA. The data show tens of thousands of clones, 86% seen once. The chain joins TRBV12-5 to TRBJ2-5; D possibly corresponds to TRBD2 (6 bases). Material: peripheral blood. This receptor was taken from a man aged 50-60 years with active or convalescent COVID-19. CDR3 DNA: TGTGCTAGTGGTTTGGGGGAGCAGGGAGGAGGTAAAGAGACCCAGTACTTC. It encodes CASGLGEQGGGKETQYF.